The present entry profiles one TCR beta chain with its context. Its matching antigen is unknown. The junction and the germline gene differ at one end; a read error may be behind it. The data derive from a study of CD8+ T cells in alopecia areata. The overall study: Scalp area affected, as a percentage, set the severity score of treated patients. Study-wide points: Scalp and blood retained many expanded lesional clones during tofacitinib.

This CDR3 spans 11 amino acids. Germline values: CDR1 GTSNPN, CDR2 SVGIG (reference sequence). In each case, RNA was isolated and then reverse transcribed into cDNA as the sequencing template. Data came from immunoSEQ multiplex PCR; TCRdb stores just in-frame clones and leaves some out. Of more than 200,000 clones in the sample, 64% were seen once. The treatment was: oral pan-JAK inhibitor, 5-10 mg twice daily. Alopecia areata patients provided lesional scalp punch biopsies and peripheral blood, both collected for the study. The sequencing used CD4+ T cells sorted from blood, collected at week 4, from a patient treated with tofacitinib. V and J are TRBV30 and TRBJ2-7, with 7 bases that match TRBD1. The source is a human donor with alopecia areata. The CDR3 region is CAWSNPGQRFF. CDR3 DNA sequence: TGTGCCTGGTCGAATCCGGGACAGAGATTCTTC.